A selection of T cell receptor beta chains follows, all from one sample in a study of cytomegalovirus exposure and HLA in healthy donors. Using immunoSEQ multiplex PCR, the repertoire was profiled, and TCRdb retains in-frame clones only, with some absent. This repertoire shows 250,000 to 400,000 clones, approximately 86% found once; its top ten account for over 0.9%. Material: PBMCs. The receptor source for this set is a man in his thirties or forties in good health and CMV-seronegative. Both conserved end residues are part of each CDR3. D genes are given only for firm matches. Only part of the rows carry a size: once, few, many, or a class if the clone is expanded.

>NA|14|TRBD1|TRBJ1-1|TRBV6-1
TGTGCCAGCAGCGAAGACAGGGGAAGGGCTGAAGCTTTCTTT
CASSEDRGRAEAFF
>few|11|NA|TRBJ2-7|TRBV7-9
TGTGCCAGCAGACTCGGCGGGGAGCAGTACTTC
CASRLGGEQYF
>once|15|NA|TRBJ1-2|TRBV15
TGTGCCACCAGCAGAGATAGGGGGACGGCTTTTCGCTACACCTTC
CATSRDRGTAFRYTF
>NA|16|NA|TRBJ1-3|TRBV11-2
TGTGCCAGCAGCGGGGGATTCGGGGGGCTTGGAAACACCATATATTTT
CASSGGFGGLGNTIYF
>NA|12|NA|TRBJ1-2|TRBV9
TGTGCCAGCGGGGATGGGGGCGGAGGCTACACCTTC
CASGDGGGGYTF
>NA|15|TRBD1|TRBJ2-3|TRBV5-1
TGCGCCAGCACCCCGGACAGGGGGCGTTCAGATACGCAGTATTTT
CASTPDRGRSDTQYF
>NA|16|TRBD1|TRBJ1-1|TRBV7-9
TGTGCCAGCAGCCCCCTTCCCGGGACAGGGAGGACTGAAGCTTTCTTT
CASSPLPGTGRTEAFF
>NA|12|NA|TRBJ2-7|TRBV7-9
TGTGCCAGCACCCCTAGCTCCTACGAGCAGTACTTC
CASTPSSYEQYF
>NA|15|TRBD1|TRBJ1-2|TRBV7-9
TGTGCCAGCAGCTTAGTGGGGACAGTACCAAAAGGCTACACCTTC
CASSLVGTVPKGYTF
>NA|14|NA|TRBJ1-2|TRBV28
TGTGCCAGCAGTTTCGCAGGACAGCCCTATGGCTACACCTTC
CASSFAGQPYGYTF
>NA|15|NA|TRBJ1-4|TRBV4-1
TGCGCCAGCAGCCAACGTAAAGAGGCTAATGAAAAACTGTTTTTT
CASSQRKEANEKLFF
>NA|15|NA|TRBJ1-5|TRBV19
TGTGCCAGTAGTTCCGGGTTCGATAGCAATCAGCCCCAGCATTTT
CASSSGFDSNQPQHF
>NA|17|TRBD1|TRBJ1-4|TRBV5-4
TGTGCCAGCAGCCAGACTAAAGGGGGCGGAGGGTATGAAAAACTGTTTTTT
CASSQTKGGGGYEKLFF
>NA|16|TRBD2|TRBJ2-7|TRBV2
TGTGCCAGCAGTGGAACTAGCGGGCGTTATCCCTACGAGCAGTACTTC
CASSGTSGRYPYEQYF
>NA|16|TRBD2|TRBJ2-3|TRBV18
TGTGCCAGCTCACGGCTAGCGGGGGGGCCAAGAGATACGCAGTATTTT
CASSRLAGGPRDTQYF
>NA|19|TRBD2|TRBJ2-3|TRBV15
TGTGCCACCAGCAGAGATCCTATACTAGCGGGGGGGCCGGCAGATACGCAGTATTTT
CATSRDPILAGGPADTQYF
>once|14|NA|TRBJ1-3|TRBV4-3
TGCGCCAGCAGCCAAGGGCAGGATAGAAACACCATATATTTT
CASSQGQDRNTIYF
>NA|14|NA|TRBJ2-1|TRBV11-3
TGTGCCAGCAGCGACGGACGACAGCGCAATGAGCAGTTCTTC
CASSDGRQRNEQFF
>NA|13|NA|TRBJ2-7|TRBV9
TGTGCCAGCAGCCCAGTCCCGGACGGGGGGCAGTACTTC
CASSPVPDGGQYF
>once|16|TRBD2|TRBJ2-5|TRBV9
TGTGCCAGCAGCGGAGGAGGACTAGCGGGGCCAAAGACCCAGTACTTC
CASSGGGLAGPKTQYF
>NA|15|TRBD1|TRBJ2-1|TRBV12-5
TGTGCTAGTGGTAGACCACAGGGGGCCTACAATGAGCAGTTCTTC
CASGRPQGAYNEQFF
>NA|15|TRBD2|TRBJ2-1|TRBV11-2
TGTGCCAGCGGAGGAGCGGGGGTTATCTACAATGAGCAGTTCTTC
CASGGAGVIYNEQFF
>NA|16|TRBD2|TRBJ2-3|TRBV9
TGTGCCAGCAGCTACAGAGCGGGGGGGAGCACAGATACGCAGTATTTT
CASSYRAGGSTDTQYF
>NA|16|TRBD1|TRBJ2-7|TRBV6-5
TGTGCCAGCAGTTACGGGTTCCGACAGGGTACGTCCGAGCAGTACTTC
CASSYGFRQGTSEQYF
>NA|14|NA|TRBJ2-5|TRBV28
TGTGCCAGCAGTTTATTGGGCTTCCAAGAGACCCAGTACTTC
CASSLLGFQETQYF
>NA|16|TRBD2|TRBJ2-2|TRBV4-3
TGCGCCAGCAGCCTCGGACTAGCAGGGAGGACCGGGGAGCTGTTTTTT
CASSLGLAGRTGELFF
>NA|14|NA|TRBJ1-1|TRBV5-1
TGCGCCAGCAGCCCCCCGGGGAGGGGGTCAGAAGCTTTCTTT
CASSPPGRGSEAFF
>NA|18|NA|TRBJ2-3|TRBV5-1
TGCGCCAGCAGCGCGAAACCTCAGGGATATAGTAGCACAGATACGCAGTATTTT
CASSAKPQGYSSTDTQYF
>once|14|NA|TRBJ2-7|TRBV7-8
TGTGCCAGCACTCCCCGCAGGGTCCCCTACGAGCAGTACTTC
CASTPRRVPYEQYF
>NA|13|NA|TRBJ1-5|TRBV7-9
TGTGCCAGCAGCCCAGATAGCAATCAGCCCCAGCATTTT
CASSPDSNQPQHF
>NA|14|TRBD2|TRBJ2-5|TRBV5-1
TGCGCCAGCAGCTCGACTAGCGGTAAAGAGACCCAGTACTTC
CASSSTSGKETQYF
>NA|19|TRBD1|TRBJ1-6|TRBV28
TGTGCCAGCAGTCTTCCCCAGGGGGCGGCGAGCTCCTATAATTCACCCCTCCACTTT
CASSLPQGAASSYNSPLHF
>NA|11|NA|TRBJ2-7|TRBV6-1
TGTGCCAGCAGTAACCAGGGGTTACAGTACTTC
CASSNQGLQYF
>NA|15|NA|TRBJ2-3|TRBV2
TGTGCCAGCAGTGTGGTTACAGTTTTGTCTGATACGCAGTATTTT
CASSVVTVLSDTQYF
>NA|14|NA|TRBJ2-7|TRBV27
TGTGCCAGCAGTTTGATGGGGCGGAGCTACGAGCAGTACTTC
CASSLMGRSYEQYF
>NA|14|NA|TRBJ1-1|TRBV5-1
TGCGCCAGCAGCTTGGGATGGGCAAACACTGAAGCTTTCTTT
CASSLGWANTEAFF
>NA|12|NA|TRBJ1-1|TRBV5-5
TGTGCCAGCAGCTTACTATTAACTGAAGCTTTCTTT
CASSLLLTEAFF
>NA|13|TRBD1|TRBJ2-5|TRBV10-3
TGTGCCATCAGCGGGACAGCTCAAGAGACCCAGTACTTC
CAISGTAQETQYF
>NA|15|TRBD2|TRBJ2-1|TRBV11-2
TGTGCCAGCAGCAATAACGAGGGGAGGGGCAATGAGCAGTTCTTC
CASSNNEGRGNEQFF
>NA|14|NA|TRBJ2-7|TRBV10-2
TGCGCCAGCAGACAGGGCAGGACAACCGGCGAGCAGTACTTC
CASRQGRTTGEQYF
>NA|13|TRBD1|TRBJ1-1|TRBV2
TGTGCCAGCAGCTTGACAGGGGCCACTGAAGCTTTCTTT
CASSLTGATEAFF
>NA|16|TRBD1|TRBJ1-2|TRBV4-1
TGCGCCAGCAGCCAAACCGACAGGGGGTCTAACTATGGCTACACCTTC
CASSQTDRGSNYGYTF
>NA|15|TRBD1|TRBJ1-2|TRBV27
TGTGCCAGCAGTTTCCAGACAGGGCCGATCTATGGCTACACCTTC
CASSFQTGPIYGYTF
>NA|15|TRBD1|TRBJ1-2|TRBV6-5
TGTGCCAGCAGTTACGGACAGGGGTCTAACTATGGCTACACCTTC
CASSYGQGSNYGYTF
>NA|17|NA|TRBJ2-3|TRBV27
TGTGCCAGCAGTTCCCACTTCGTGGGGGGACGGACAGATACGCAGTATTTT
CASSSHFVGGRTDTQYF
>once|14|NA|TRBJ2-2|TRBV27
TGTGCCAGCAGTCGGTTCGTGGACACCGGGGAGCTGTTTTTT
CASSRFVDTGELFF
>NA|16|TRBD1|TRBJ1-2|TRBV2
TGTGCCAGCAGTGAATGGGACAGGGAGGGGATCTATGGCTACACCTTC
CASSEWDREGIYGYTF
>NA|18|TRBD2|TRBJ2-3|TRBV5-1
TGCGCCAGCAGCCCCAGATGGAATAGCGGGGTCCTGGGAGATACGCAGTATTTT
CASSPRWNSGVLGDTQYF
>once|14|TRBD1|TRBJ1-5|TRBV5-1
TGCGCCAGCAGCTTGACAGGGGGCAATCAGCCCCAGCATTTT
CASSLTGGNQPQHF
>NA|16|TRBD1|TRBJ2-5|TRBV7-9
TGTGCCAGCAGCTTAACCGGGACAGGGAACCAAGAGACCCAGTACTTC
CASSLTGTGNQETQYF
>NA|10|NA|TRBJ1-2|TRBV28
TGTGCCAGTTACAGGGTTGGCTACACCTTC
CASYRVGYTF
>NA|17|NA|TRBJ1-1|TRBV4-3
TGCGCCAGCAGCCAAGTGCTAATCCCCAGGGGGAACACTGAAGCTTTCTTT
CASSQVLIPRGNTEAFF
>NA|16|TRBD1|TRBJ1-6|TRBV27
TGTGCCAGCAGTTGGGACAGGGAAACTTTTAGGTCACCCCTCCACTTT
CASSWDRETFRSPLHF
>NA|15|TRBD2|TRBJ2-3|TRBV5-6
TGTGCCAGCAGCTTGCGCGGGGGTAGCACAGATACGCAGTATTTT
CASSLRGGSTDTQYF
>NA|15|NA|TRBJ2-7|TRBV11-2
TGTGCCAGCAGTCGTTACAGGGACGGACCCTACGAGCAGTACTTC
CASSRYRDGPYEQYF
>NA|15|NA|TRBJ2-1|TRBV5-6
TGTGCCAGCAGCTCAAGAACAGGGTCCTACAATGAGCAGTTCTTC
CASSSRTGSYNEQFF
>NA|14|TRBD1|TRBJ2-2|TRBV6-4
TGTGCCAGCAGTGACACAGGGGGGACCGGGGAGCTGTTTTTT
CASSDTGGTGELFF
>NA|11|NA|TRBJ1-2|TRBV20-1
TGCAGGCCGCAGATAAACTATGGCTACACCTTC
CRPQINYGYTF